The clone carrying this T cell receptor (beta chain) has a count of ten or more. The antigen is unknown. Unfractionated whole blood yielded the extracted total RNA. This entry belongs to a study of human T cells and chemical hapten exposure. For the study at large: Variation in per-sample TCR yields came mainly from small pooled library volume differences. Findings of the study overall: High-frequency TCRs, those above 1 in 1000, stayed the same after DPC sensitization.

Individual cDNA molecules (in the library) carried attached unique molecular identifiers. In the original workflow: With a range of about 23,224 to 700,000, the median per sample was 95,638 TCRs. TCRdb re-analysed the 5' RACE reads in MiXCR, keeping a single row per CDR3 protein. Clone size and V and J calls follow TCRdb, not the original study. The profile shows around 140,000 distinct CDR3 sequences, over 3.5% of them singletons. The CDR3 contains 16 residues. After removal of 5 bases from V and 1 base from J, the junction contained 8 bases not matched to a gene. The clonotype was recovered from a female donor in good health. The chain employs TRBV12-3 or TRBV12-4 and TRBJ2-7, with TRBD2 matching over 10 bases. Here the CDR3 reads CASSQSSGGRSYEQYF. CDR3 DNA: TGTGCCAGCAGTCAATCTAGCGGGGGCCGTTCCTACGAGCAGTACTTC.